This T cell receptor (beta chain) was captured by sequencing in a study of shared clonotypes between healthy human individuals. As for the study in general: The study enrolled two women and three men aged 18 to 49. Overall study findings and caveats: An expected dependence of interdonor clonotype sharing on sequencing depth was noted.

The V end was cut by 3 bases, the J end by 1 base, with 10 bases between. The CDR3 is made up of 14 amino acids. Germline V gene lookup returns CDR1 SGHRS and CDR2 YFSETQ. As regards this clone: Its specificity is not known.

Each subset's genomic DNA was split evenly across several immunoSEQ plates. Profiling relied on immunoSEQ multiplex PCR, and the TCRdb table lists in-frame clones only, not all of them. The sample carries about 2.4 million clones, 90% to 95% recorded once. The chain employs TRBV5-1 and TRBJ1-1; D is possibly TRBD1 (5 bases). The TCR comes from a man aged 18 to 35 in good health. Sequencing was carried out using naive CD4+ T cells sorted from blood. Subset described: CD45RA+ positively selected. CDR3 region: CASSWGTGNTEAFF. As DNA, the CDR3 is TGCGCCAGCAGCTGGGGGACGGGGAACACTGAAGCTTTCTTT.